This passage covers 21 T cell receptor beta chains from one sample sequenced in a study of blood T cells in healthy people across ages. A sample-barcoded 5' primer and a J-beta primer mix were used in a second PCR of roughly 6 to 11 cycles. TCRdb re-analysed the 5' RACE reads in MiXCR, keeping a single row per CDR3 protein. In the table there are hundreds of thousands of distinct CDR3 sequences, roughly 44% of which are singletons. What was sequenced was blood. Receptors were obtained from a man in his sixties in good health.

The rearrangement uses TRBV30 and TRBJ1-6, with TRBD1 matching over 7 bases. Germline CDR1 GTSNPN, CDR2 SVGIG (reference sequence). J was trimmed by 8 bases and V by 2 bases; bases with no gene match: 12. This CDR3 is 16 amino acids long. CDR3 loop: CAWSPPTGRADSPLHF. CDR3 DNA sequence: TGTGCCTGGAGTCCTCCGACAGGGCGGGCCGATTCACCCCTCCACTTT.

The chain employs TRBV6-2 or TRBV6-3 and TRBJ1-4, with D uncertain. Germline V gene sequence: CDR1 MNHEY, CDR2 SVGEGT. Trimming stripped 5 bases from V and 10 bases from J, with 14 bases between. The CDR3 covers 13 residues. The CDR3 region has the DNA TGTGCCAGCAGTCAAGAACTCCTTCGAAAACTGTTTTTT. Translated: CASSQELLRKLFF.

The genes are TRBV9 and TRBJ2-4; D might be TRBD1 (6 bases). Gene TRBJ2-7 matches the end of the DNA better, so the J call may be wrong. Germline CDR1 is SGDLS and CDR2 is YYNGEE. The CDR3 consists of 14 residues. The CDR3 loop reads CASSAPGTPYEQYF. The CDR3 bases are TGTGCCAGCAGCGCCCCCGGGACACCCTACGAGCAGTACTTC.

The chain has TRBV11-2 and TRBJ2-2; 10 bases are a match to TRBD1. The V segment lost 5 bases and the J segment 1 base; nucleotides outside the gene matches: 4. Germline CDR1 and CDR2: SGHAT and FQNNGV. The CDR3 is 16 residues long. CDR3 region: CASSHGTGVNTGELFF. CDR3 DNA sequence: TGTGCCAGCAGCCACGGGACAGGGGTGAACACCGGGGAGCTGTTTTTT. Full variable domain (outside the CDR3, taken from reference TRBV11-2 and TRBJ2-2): EAGVAQSPRYKIIEKRQSVAFWCNPISGHATLYWYQQILGQGPKLLIQFQNNGVVDDSQLPKDRFSAERLKGVDSTLKIQPAKLEDSAVYLCASSHGTGVNTGELFFGEGSRLTVL.

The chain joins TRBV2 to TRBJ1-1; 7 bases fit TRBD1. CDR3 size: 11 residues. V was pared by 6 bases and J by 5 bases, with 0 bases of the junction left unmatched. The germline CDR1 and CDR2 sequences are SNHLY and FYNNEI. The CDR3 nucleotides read TGTGCCAGCAGACAGGGGACTGAAGCTTTCTTT. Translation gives CASRQGTEAFF.

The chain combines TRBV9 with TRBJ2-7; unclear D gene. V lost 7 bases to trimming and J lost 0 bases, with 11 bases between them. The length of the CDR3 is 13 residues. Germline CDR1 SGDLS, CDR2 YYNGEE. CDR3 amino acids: CASGAGGSYEQYF. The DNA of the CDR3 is TGTGCCAGCGGCGCAGGTGGCTCCTACGAGCAGTACTTC.

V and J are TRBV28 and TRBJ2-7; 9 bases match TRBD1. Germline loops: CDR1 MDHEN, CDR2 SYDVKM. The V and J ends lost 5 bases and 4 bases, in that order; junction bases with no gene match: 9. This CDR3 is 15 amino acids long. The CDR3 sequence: CASSPSGTGKYEQYF. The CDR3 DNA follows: TGTGCCAGCAGTCCTTCCGGGACAGGGAAGTACGAGCAGTACTTC.

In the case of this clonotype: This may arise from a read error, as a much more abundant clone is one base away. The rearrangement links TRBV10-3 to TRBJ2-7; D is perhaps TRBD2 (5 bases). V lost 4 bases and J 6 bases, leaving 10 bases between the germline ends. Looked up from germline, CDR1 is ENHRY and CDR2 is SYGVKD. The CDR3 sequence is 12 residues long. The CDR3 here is CAISGSGGEQYF. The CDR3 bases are TGTGCCATCAGTGGGTCCGGAGGCGAGCAGTACTTC.

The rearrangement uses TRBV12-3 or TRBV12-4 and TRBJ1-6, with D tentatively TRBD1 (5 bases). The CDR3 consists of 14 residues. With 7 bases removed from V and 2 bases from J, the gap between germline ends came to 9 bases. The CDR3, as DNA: TGTGCCAGCACCAAAGGGGCCTATAATTCACCCCTCCACTTT. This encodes CASTKGAYNSPLHF.

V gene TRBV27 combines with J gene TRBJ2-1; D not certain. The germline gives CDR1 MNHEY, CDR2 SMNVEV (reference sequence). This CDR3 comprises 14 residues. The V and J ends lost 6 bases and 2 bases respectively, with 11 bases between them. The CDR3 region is CASRGPGAYNEQFF. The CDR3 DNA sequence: TGTGCCAGCAGAGGCCCAGGAGCCTACAATGAGCAGTTCTTC.

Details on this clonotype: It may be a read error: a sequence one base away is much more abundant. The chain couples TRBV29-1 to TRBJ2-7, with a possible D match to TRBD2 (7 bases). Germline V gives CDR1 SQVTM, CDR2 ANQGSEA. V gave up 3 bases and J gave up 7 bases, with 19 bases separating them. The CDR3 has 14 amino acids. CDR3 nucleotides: TGCAGCGTTGAGAAGGGGGGGTCCTACAATGAGCAGTACTTC. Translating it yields CSVEKGGSYNEQYF.

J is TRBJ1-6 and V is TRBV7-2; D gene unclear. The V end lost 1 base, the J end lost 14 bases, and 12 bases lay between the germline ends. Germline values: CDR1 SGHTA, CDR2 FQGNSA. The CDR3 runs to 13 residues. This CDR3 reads CASSLGGSLSLHF. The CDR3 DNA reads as TGTGCCAGCAGCTTAGGGGGATCGCTCTCCCTCCACTTT. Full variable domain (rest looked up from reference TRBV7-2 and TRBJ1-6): GAGVSQSPSNKVTEKGKDVELRCDPISGHTALYWYRQSLGQGLEFLIYFQGNSAPDKSGLPSDRFSAERTGGSVSTLTIQRTQQEDSAVYLCASSLGGSLSLHFGNGTRLTVT.

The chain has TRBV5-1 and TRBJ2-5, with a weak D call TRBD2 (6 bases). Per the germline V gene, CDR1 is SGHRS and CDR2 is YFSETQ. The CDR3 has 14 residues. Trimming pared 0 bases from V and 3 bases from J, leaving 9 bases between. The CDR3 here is CASSLGPSEETQYF. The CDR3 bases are TGCGCCAGCAGCTTGGGTCCTAGCGAAGAGACCCAGTACTTC. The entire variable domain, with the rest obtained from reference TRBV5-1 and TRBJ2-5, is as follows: KAGVTQTPRYLIKTRGQQVTLSCSPISGHRSVSWYQQTPGQGLQFLFEYFSETQRNKGNFPGRFSGRQFSNSRSEMNVSTLELGDSALYLCASSLGPSEETQYFGPGTRLLVL.

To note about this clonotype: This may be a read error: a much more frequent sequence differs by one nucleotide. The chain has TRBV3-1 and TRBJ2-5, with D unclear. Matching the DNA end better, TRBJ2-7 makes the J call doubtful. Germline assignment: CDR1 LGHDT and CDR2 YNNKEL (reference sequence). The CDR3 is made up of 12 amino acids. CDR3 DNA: TGTGCCAGCAGCCAAGTTCCCCACGAGCAGTACTTC. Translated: CASSQVPHEQYF.

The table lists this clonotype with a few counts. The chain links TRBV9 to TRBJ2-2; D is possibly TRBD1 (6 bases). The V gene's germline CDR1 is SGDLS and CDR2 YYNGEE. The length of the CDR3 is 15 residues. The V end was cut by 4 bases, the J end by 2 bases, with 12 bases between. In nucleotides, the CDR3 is TGTGCCAGCAGCCTCTGGACAGCCAACACCGGGGAGCTGTTTTTT. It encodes CASSLWTANTGELFF.

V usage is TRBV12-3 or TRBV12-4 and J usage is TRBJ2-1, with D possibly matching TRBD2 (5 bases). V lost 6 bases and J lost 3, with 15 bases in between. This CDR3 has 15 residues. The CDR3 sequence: CASSLISGDYNEQFF. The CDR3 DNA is TGTGCCAGCAGCTTGATCTCCGGGGACTACAATGAGCAGTTCTTC.

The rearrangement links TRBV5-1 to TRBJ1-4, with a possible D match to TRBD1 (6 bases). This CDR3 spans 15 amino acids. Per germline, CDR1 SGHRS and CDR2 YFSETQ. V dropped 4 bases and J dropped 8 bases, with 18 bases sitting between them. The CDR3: CASSPQGEGGEKLFF. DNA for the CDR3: TGCGCCAGCAGCCCTCAAGGAGAAGGGGGGGAAAAACTGTTTTTT.

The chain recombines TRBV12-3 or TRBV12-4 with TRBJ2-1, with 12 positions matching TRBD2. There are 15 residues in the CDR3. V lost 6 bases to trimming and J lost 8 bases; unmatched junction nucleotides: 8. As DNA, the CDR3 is TGTGCCAGCAGCGAACTAGCGGGGGGCCGGGATGAGCAGTTCTTC. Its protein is CASSELAGGRDEQFF.

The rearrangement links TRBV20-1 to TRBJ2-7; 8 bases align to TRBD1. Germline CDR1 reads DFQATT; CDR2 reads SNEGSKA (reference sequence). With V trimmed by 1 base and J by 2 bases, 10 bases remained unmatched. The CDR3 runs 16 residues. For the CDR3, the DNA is TGCAGTGCTAGAGCACGACAGGGGACCTCGCCCTACGAGCAGTACTTC. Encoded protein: CSARARQGTSPYEQYF.

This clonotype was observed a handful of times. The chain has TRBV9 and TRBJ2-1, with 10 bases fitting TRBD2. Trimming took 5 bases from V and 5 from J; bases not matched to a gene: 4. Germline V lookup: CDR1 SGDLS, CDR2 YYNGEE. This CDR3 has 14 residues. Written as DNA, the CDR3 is TGTGCCAGCAGAAGCGGGGGGGGCGACAATGAGCAGTTCTTC. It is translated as CASRSGGGDNEQFF. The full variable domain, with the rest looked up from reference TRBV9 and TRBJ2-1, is DSGVTQTPKHLITATGQRVTLRCSPRSGDLSVYWYQQSLDQGLQFLIQYYNGEERAKGNILERFSAQQFPDLHSELNLSSLELGDSALYFCASRSGGGDNEQFFGPGTRLTVL.

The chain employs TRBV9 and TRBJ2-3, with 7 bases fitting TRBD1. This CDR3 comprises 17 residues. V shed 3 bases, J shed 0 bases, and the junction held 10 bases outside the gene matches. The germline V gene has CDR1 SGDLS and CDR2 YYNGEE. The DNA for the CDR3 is TGTGCCAGCAGCGCGCTAACAGGGGTCCTTAGCACAGATACGCAGTATTTT. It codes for CASSALTGVLSTDTQYF.